This is a list of T cell receptor beta chains from one sample in a study of cytomegalovirus exposure and HLA in healthy donors. Sequencing was performed with immunoSEQ multiplex PCR; in TCRdb, only in-frame clones are kept and a portion is missing. This sample has approximately 120,000 clones, with more than 70% found just once. Sequencing was performed on PBMCs. These TCRs come from a young man in good health and CMV-seronegative. Each CDR3 is given with its conserved first and last residue. The D gene is left open where the match is weak. Rows give clone size only sometimes, using once, few, many, or a class for an expanded clone.

j_call	d_call	v_call	cdr3_length	clone_size	cdr3_nt	cdr3_aa
TRBJ1-5	NA	TRBV6-5	13	NA	TGTGCCAGCAGTAACAGGGATTATCAGCCCCAGCATTTT	CASSNRDYQPQHF
TRBJ2-7	NA	TRBV9	14	NA	TGTGCCAGCAGCGGGGGGGACGGTTACTACGAGCAGTACTTC	CASSGGDGYYEQYF
TRBJ1-2	NA	TRBV9	14	NA	TGTGCCAGCAGCCCGTCCCCCCTTAACTATGGCTGCACCTTC	CASSPSPLNYGCTF
TRBJ2-5	TRBD2	TRBV6-5	16	NA	TGTGCCAGCAGTTCCGGGACTAGCGGGGGAGGCGAGACCCAGTACTTC	CASSSGTSGGGETQYF
TRBJ2-7	NA	TRBV21-1	14	NA	TGTGCCAGCACCGACAGGGAAAAATCCTACGAGCAGTACTTC	CASTDREKSYEQYF
TRBJ1-4	TRBD1	TRBV27	15	NA	TGTGCCAGCAGTTCGTCAGGGGGCATGGGTGAAAAACTGTTTTTT	CASSSSGGMGEKLFF
TRBJ1-5	TRBD1	TRBV7-3	13	NA	TGTGCCAGCAGCTCAGGGGGCGGGCAGCCCCAGCATTTT	CASSSGGGQPQHF
TRBJ2-7	TRBD2	TRBV7-9	16	NA	TGTGCCAGCAGCTCCTTTGAGCGGGGGCCCTCCTACGAGCAGTACTTC	CASSSFERGPSYEQYF
TRBJ2-3	NA	TRBV11-2	14	NA	TGTGCCAGCAGCTTGCCCCTAAGCGCAGATACGCAGTATTTT	CASSLPLSADTQYF
TRBJ2-7	NA	TRBV29-1	16	NA	TGCAGCGTTAAGCCTAGTTCCGGGACACCCTCCTACGAGCAGTACTTC	CSVKPSSGTPSYEQYF
TRBJ1-4	NA	TRBV6-6	15	NA	TGTGCCAGCAGTTACTCTCAACAGGGAGATGAGAAACTGTTTTTT	CASSYSQQGDEKLFF
TRBJ2-7	TRBD2	TRBV10-3	15	NA	TGTGCCATCAGTGGCCGGGGACTAGCGGACTACGAGCAGTACTTC	CAISGRGLADYEQYF
TRBJ1-1	NA	TRBV19	13	NA	TGTGCCAGTAGTATATACGGGAACACTGAAGCTTTCTTT	CASSIYGNTEAFF
TRBJ2-7	TRBD1	TRBV4-3	18	once	TGCGCCAGCAGCCAAGCCCGCCTTCTGCAGGGGGCGAATTACGAGCAGTACTTC	CASSQARLLQGANYEQYF
TRBJ2-7	TRBD1	TRBV7-9	14	once	TGTGCCAGCAGCCTCCGGGACAGGGCCTACGAGCAGTACTTC	CASSLRDRAYEQYF